Listed below are T cell receptor beta chains from one sample, sequenced in a study of T cells in localized non-small cell lung cancer. Sequencing was performed with immunoSEQ multiplex PCR; in TCRdb, only in-frame clones are kept and a portion is missing. The sample carries about 13,000 clones, about 80% recorded once. The sequencing used peripheral blood, collected before any cancer treatment. The receptors were gathered from a male donor at least 60 years old with stage I squamous cell lung carcinoma. Both conserved end residues are part of each CDR3. Fields, in order: J gene, V gene, D gene, clone size, CDR3 protein, CDR3 DNA. D genes are given only for firm matches. The size field is filled for only some rows; it gives once, few, many or a size class.

TRBJ1-2,TRBV19,-,-,CASRPNPGVFSYTF,TGTGCCAGTCGACCGAACCCGGGGGTTTTCAGCTACACCTTC
TRBJ2-5,TRBV13,TRBD1,-,CASSFLRDRGETQYF,TGTGCCAGCAGCTTCCTCCGGGACAGGGGGGAGACCCAGTACTTC
TRBJ1-3,TRBV11-2,-,-,CASSLDGGNGNTIYF,TGTGCCAGCAGCTTAGATGGCGGTAATGGAAACACCATATATTTT
TRBJ1-2,TRBV7-8,TRBD1,once,CASSLALRQGEIYGYTF,TGTGCCAGCAGCTTAGCCCTGCGGCAGGGGGAAATTTATGGCTACACCTTC
TRBJ2-1,TRBV18,TRBD2,-,CASSPTAGGPLNEQFF,TGTGCCAGCTCACCAACGGCGGGAGGGCCGCTCAATGAGCAGTTCTTC
TRBJ1-1,TRBV27,TRBD1,-,CASSPGTGPAFF,TGTGCCAGCAGTCCCGGGACAGGGCCAGCTTTCTTT
TRBJ2-7,TRBV6-1,-,few,CASSGTYEQYF,TGTGCCAGCAGTGGAACCTACGAGCAGTACTTC
TRBJ2-2,TRBV9,TRBD1,-,CASSPEDRGSAGELFF,TGTGCCAGCAGCCCCGAGGACAGGGGGTCTGCCGGGGAGCTGTTTTTT
TRBJ2-3,TRBV5-1,TRBD2,-,CASRRGSGGPSTDTQYF,TGCGCCAGCAGGCGCGGTAGCGGGGGCCCGAGCACAGATACGCAGTATTTT
TRBJ2-2,TRBV25-1,-,-,CASSGINRVGTGELFF,TGTGCCAGCAGCGGAATAAACAGGGTGGGCACCGGGGAGCTGTTTTTT
TRBJ1-5,TRBV5-1,TRBD1,-,CASSMTGTQPQHF,TGCGCCAGCAGCATGACAGGGACTCAGCCCCAGCATTTT
TRBJ1-3,TRBV5-4,-,-,CASSPQAGGNTIYF,TGTGCCAGCAGCCCCCAAGCGGGCGGAAACACCATATATTTT
TRBJ2-3,TRBV27,TRBD2,-,CASSFRPAGETQYF,TGTGCCAGCAGTTTCCGACCAGCGGGAGAGACGCAGTATTTT
TRBJ1-2,TRBV11-2,TRBD1,-,CASSLQGARDGYTF,TGTGCCAGCAGCTTACAGGGGGCGCGTGATGGCTACACCTTC
TRBJ2-5,TRBV28,TRBD1,few,CASGTGLNQETQYF,TGTGCCAGCGGGACAGGCTTGAACCAAGAGACCCAGTACTTC
TRBJ2-7,TRBV5-1,TRBD2,-,CASSLEGSGRAEEQYF,TGCGCCAGCAGCTTGGAGGGTAGCGGGAGGGCTGAAGAGCAGTACTTC
TRBJ2-1,TRBV18,-,-,CASSLRQDNEQFF,TGTGCCAGCTCACTACGACAGGACAATGAGCAGTTCTTC
TRBJ2-2,TRBV5-6,-,-,CASGSERERNTGELFF,TGTGCCAGCGGGAGCGAACGGGAGAGGAACACCGGGGAGCTGTTTTTT
TRBJ1-3,TRBV30,-,-,CAWRTDGAGNTIYF,TGTGCCTGGAGGACTGACGGGGCTGGAAACACCATATATTTT
TRBJ1-1,TRBV11-2,TRBD1,few,CASSPDRVNTEAFF,TGTGCCAGCAGCCCTGACAGGGTGAACACTGAAGCTTTCTTT
TRBJ2-3,TRBV5-1,-,-,CASRTDRDTQYF,TGCGCCAGCAGGACGGATAGAGATACGCAGTATTTT
TRBJ2-1,TRBV29-1,TRBD2,-,CSAAGTREYNEQFF,TGCAGCGCTGCCGGGACTAGGGAATACAATGAGCAGTTCTTC
TRBJ1-1,TRBV5-4,-,-,CASSLGRGGNTEAFF,TGTGCCAGCAGCTTGGGCCGGGGTGGGAACACTGAAGCTTTCTTT
TRBJ2-1,TRBV18,TRBD2,-,CASSLSVAGGDNEQFF,TGTGCCAGCTCGCTAAGTGTAGCGGGGGGGGACAATGAGCAGTTCTTC
TRBJ1-2,TRBV5-6,-,-,CASSLGDYGYTF,TGTGCCAGCAGCTTAGGCGACTATGGCTACACCTTC
TRBJ2-1,TRBV7-8,-,-,CASSLGAFRATRNEQFF,TGTGCCAGCAGCTTAGGGGCTTTTCGAGCAACCCGGAATGAGCAGTTCTTC
TRBJ2-7,TRBV5-1,TRBD2,-,CASSPRLADYEQYF,TGCGCCAGCAGCCCTAGACTAGCGGACTACGAGCAGTACTTC
TRBJ1-1,TRBV11-2,TRBD1,-,CASSSTGTAGGAFF,TGTGCCAGCAGCTCAACCGGGACAGCGGGGGGGGCTTTCTTT
TRBJ2-2,TRBV7-8,TRBD1,-,CASSAQGQGARVSGELFF,TGTGCCAGCAGCGCCCAGGGACAGGGGGCGCGAGTGTCCGGGGAGCTGTTTTTT
TRBJ1-2,TRBV7-8,-,-,CASSLRDSRYGYTF,TGTGCCAGCAGCTTAAGGGACTCCCGCTATGGCTACACCTTC
TRBJ2-7,TRBV27,-,once,CASRPAIATYEQYF,TGTGCCAGCCGCCCTGCTATTGCAACCTACGAGCAGTACTTC
TRBJ2-3,TRBV5-4,TRBD2,-,CASSLRTGGVDTQYF,TGTGCCAGCAGCTTGCGAACGGGAGGAGTAGATACGCAGTATTTT
TRBJ1-1,TRBV12-5,-,-,CASGLRPDTEAFF,TGTGCTAGTGGTTTGCGGCCAGACACTGAAGCTTTCTTT
TRBJ2-5,TRBV5-1,TRBD1,-,CASSPQGFETQYF,TGCGCCAGCAGCCCACAGGGGTTCGAGACCCAGTACTTC
TRBJ1-2,TRBV7-9,-,-,CASSLAGALRDGYTF,TGTGCCAGCAGCTTAGCAGGCGCCCTGAGGGACGGCTACACCTTC
TRBJ2-2,TRBV28,TRBD2,-,CARRPRGGGELFF,TGCGCCCGCAGGCCACGGGGGGGCGGGGAGCTGTTTTTT